This TCR beta chain comes out of a study of T cells in Graves' hyperthyroidism and ophthalmopathy. General observations from the study: Blood also showed most of the thyroid clonotypes that were expanded above 0.001.

RNA transcripts served as the template for amplifying TCR beta CDR3 regions. TCR CDR3 regions were first amplified by RT-PCR with HTBI primers. Each CDR3 protein is one row after TCRdb ran MiXCR on the multiplex PCR reads. The sample gives some 600,000 distinct CDR3 sequences, approximately 15% of which show up once; 5.8% is in the top ten. Preceding any ophthalmopathy symptoms, the blood sample dates from first hyperthyroidism diagnosis. PBMCs were sourced from approximately 10 ml fresh peripheral blood. This clonotype has a count of ten or more. The antigen remains unidentified. CDR1 LNHDA and CDR2 SQIVND come from the germline V gene (reference sequence). The CDR3 loop spans 14 amino acids. V lost 7 bases, J lost 5 bases, and 15 bases lay in between.

The origin of this receptor is a woman in her twenties or thirties with Graves' hyperthyroidism that later progressed to Graves' ophthalmopathy. V usage is TRBV19 and J usage is TRBJ1-5; a weak D match, TRBD1 (5 bases). Specimen: blood. The DNA for the CDR3 is TGTGCCAGTAAAGCCCTGGGGGTCGATCAGCCCCAGCATTTT. It encodes CASKALGVDQPQHF. Full variable domain (missing parts from reference TRBV19 and TRBJ1-5): DGGITQSPKYLFRKEGQNVTLSCEQNLNHDAMYWYRQDPGQGLRLIYYSQIVNDFQKGDIAEGYSVSREKKESFPLTVTSAQKNPTAFYLCASKALGVDQPQHFGDGTRLSIL.